This TCR beta chain was sequenced for a study of cytotoxic CD8 clonotypes in ibrutinib-treated CLL. Background on the study: Response samples came after a median 12 months of treatment, range 6 to 36. The samples contained 260,000 or so productive templates on average. They also contained an average of roughly 99,000 productive rearrangements. Notes on the study in general: Patients showed higher baseline clonality than age-matched healthy donors, and it tracked circulating CD8+ T-cell counts.

The targeted sequencing depth was 1 in 200,000 to 1 in 1 million T cells. TCRdb keeps only in-frame clones here, not all; method: immunoSEQ multiplex PCR. Seen here are some 150,000 clones, 60% to 85% observed once, and the top ten hold 25% to 35%. With regard to this clone: As yet, its antigen is unknown.

CDR1 is SGHRS and CDR2 is YFSETQ in the germline V gene. After removal of 4 bases from V and 2 bases from J, the junction contained 9 bases not matched to a gene. The CDR3 loop spans 16 amino acids. V is TRBV5-1 and J is TRBJ2-4, with 7 bases fitting TRBD1. This clonotype originated in a human donor with chronic lymphocytic leukemia. Sequenced here: PBMCs, sampled after 12 months of ibrutinib treatment. The CDR3 sequence is CASSAFQGESKNIQYF. CDR3 bases: TGCGCCAGCAGCGCCTTTCAGGGGGAGTCCAAAAACATTCAGTACTTC.